The clone carrying this T cell receptor beta chain was seen a handful of times. Its specificity is not known. Produced via immunoSEQ multiplex PCR; TCRdb's table is partial and in-frame only. The sample records a few hundred thousand clones, around 88% being singletons. Described treatment: approximately 18 received Ad26.COV2.S at low or high dose, single or two shots; roughly five received placebo; per-sample allocation not given. Each sample was drawn 63 days after the first injection (of vaccine or placebo). This entry comes from a study of Ad26.COV2.S vaccination and SARS-CoV-2 variants. In the study overall: Within the COV1001 Ad26.COV2.S trial arm, the donor was enrolled. Findings and caveats of the study: Placebo recipients trailed vaccine recipients in spike-specific TCR breadth.

The V gene's germline CDR1 is MNHEY and CDR2 SMNVEV (reference sequence). V was pared by 4 bases and J by 3 bases, with 7 bases between. This CDR3 comprises 13 residues. Sample: peripheral blood, taken in a trial of Ad26.COV2.S vaccine versus placebo. The gene calls are TRBV27 and TRBJ1-5, with D perhaps matching TRBD1 (5 bases). This receptor was identified in a person between 18 and 65 years old who received the Ad26.COV2.S COVID-19 vaccine or a placebo. The CDR3 bases are TGTGCCAGCAGTTCAGGGCACAATCAGCCCCAGCATTTT. It specifies CASSSGHNQPQHF.